The 22 T cell receptor beta chains below all came from one sample that was sequenced in a study of T cell responses to AZD1222 COVID-19 vaccine. TCRdb's table, derived via immunoSEQ multiplex PCR, lists solely in-frame clones and lacks some. Among 130,000 to 150,000 clones listed, under 95% were seen once. The sequences come from peripheral blood, collected on day 0 of AZD1222 vaccination. Every receptor here comes from an adult in good health.

CDR3 protein: CASSQQASGNTIYF. CDR3 DNA sequence: TGTGCCAGCAGCCAACAGGCCTCTGGAAACACCATATATTTT. This chain uses TRBV27 with TRBJ1-3; maybe TRBD1 (5 bases). Germline V lookup: CDR1 MNHEY, CDR2 SMNVEV (reference sequence). The CDR3 consists of 14 residues. Trimming pared 6 bases from V and 0 bases from J, leaving 9 bases between.

This sequence joins TRBV5-1 and TRBJ1-4; 7 nucleotides agree with TRBD1. The V segment lost 3 bases and the J segment 8 bases; nucleotides outside the gene matches: 7. Germline CDR1 is SGHRS and CDR2 is YFSETQ. The CDR3 totals 14 residues. In DNA form, the CDR3 reads TGCGCCAGCAGCTCAGAGACAGGGTACGAAAAACTGTTTTTT. Translated: CASSSETGYEKLFF.

This chain connects TRBV5-4 to TRBJ2-1; perhaps TRBD2 as D (6 bases). This CDR3 has 13 amino acids. V lost 1 base and J 10 bases, leaving 12 bases between the germline ends. The germline CDR1 and CDR2 sequences are SGHNT and YYREEE (reference sequence). The CDR3 nucleotides are TGTGCCAGCAGCTTGCGGGCGGGACGGGAGCAGTTCTTC. It specifies CASSLRAGREQFF.

The V gene is TRBV4-3, the J gene TRBJ1-4, with TRBD1 as a possible D gene (5 bases). The V end was cut by 0 bases, the J end by 7 bases, with 15 bases between. Germline values: CDR1 LGHNA, CDR2 YSLEER. This CDR3 is 16 amino acids long. The DNA for the CDR3 is TGCGCCAGCAGCCAAGATCTCGGGGGTCCCCTTGAAAAACTGTTTTTT. It encodes CASSQDLGGPLEKLFF.

The chain has TRBV7-2 and TRBJ1-3; D not certain. The ends were cut back, 8 bases at V and 0 bases at J, with 8 bases in the middle. The CDR3 spans 13 residues. Germline assignment: CDR1 SGHTA and CDR2 FQGNSA. This CDR3 reads CASCPRSGNTIYF. The CDR3, as DNA: TGTGCCAGCTGCCCCCGCTCTGGAAACACCATATATTTT.

This sequence joins TRBV10-3 and TRBJ2-7; D is possibly TRBD2 (5 bases). The CDR3 length is 11 residues. V was trimmed by 4 bases and J by 5 bases, leaving 6 bases between them. The germline V gene has CDR1 ENHRY and CDR2 SYGVKD. The CDR3 is CAISVRDEQYF. CDR3 coding DNA: TGTGCCATCAGTGTGAGGGACGAGCAGTACTTC.

The chain employs TRBV3-1 (or the pseudogene TRBV3-2) and TRBJ2-7; 7 bases agree with TRBD2. CDR1 is LGHDT and CDR2 is YNNKEL in the germline V gene (reference sequence). This CDR3 has 15 residues. V lost 0 bases to trimming and J lost 3 bases; unmatched junction nucleotides: 5. CDR3 region: CASSQELQRGYEQYF. The CDR3 DNA reads as TGTGCCAGCAGCCAAGAACTCCAGCGGGGCTACGAGCAGTACTTC.

The chain recombines TRBV6-6 with TRBJ2-1, with 13 bases that match TRBD2. The CDR3 spans 17 residues. Trimming cost V 5 bases and J 0 bases; bases outside gene matches: 4. The germline CDR1 and CDR2 sequences are MNHNY and SVGAGI (reference sequence). CDR3 protein: CASSLTSGGSSYNEQFF. CDR3 nucleotides: TGTGCCAGCAGTCTGACTAGCGGGGGGAGCTCCTACAATGAGCAGTTCTTC.

This chain connects TRBV6-5 to TRBJ2-3, with D unresolved. In germline, CDR1 is MNHEY, CDR2 SVGAGI. V was clipped by 10 bases and J by 1 base, with 12 bases between them. The CDR3 consists of 13 residues. This CDR3 is CATASSGTDTQYF. In nucleotides, the CDR3 is TGTGCCACAGCGTCGTCCGGCACAGATACGCAGTATTTT.

This chain links TRBV5-1 with TRBJ1-2, with D perhaps TRBD1 (6 bases). V was shortened by 1 base and J by 4 bases, with 8 bases between the two germline ends. In germline, CDR1 is SGHRS, CDR2 YFSETQ. This CDR3 is built from 13 residues. As DNA, the CDR3 is TGCGCCAGCAGCTTGACAGGGACCTATGGCTACACCTTC. Its translation: CASSLTGTYGYTF. Using reference TRBV5-1 and TRBJ1-2 for the parts outside the CDR3, the full variable domain is KAGVTQTPRYLIKTRGQQVTLSCSPISGHRSVSWYQQTPGQGLQFLFEYFSETQRNKGNFPGRFSGRQFSNSRSEMNVSTLELGDSALYLCASSLTGTYGYTFGSGTRLTVV.

V usage is TRBV3-1 (or the pseudogene TRBV3-2) and J usage is TRBJ1-5; D is ambiguous. The CDR3 is 12 residues long. The V end was cut by 3 bases, the J end by 5 bases, with 5 bases between. CDR1 and CDR2 from the germline V gene are LGHDT and YNNKEL (reference sequence). The chain's CDR3 is CASSHPHQPQHF. The DNA of the CDR3 is TGTGCCAGCAGCCACCCGCATCAGCCCCAGCATTTT.

The chain uses TRBV11-3 and TRBJ1-1, with 8 bases lining up with TRBD1. V shed 5 bases and J 7 bases; nucleotides not matched to a gene: 6. CDR1 and CDR2 from the germline V gene are SGHNT and YENEEA. The CDR3 has 13 residues. The CDR3 is CASSVGQGLEAFF. DNA of the CDR3: TGTGCCAGCAGCGTCGGACAGGGCCTTGAAGCTTTCTTT. The variable domain in full, with the rest retrieved from reference TRBV11-3 and TRBJ1-1, is EAGVVQSPRYKIIEKKQPVAFWCNPISGHNTLYWYLQNLGQGPELLIRYENEEAVDDSQLPKDRFSAERLKGVDSTLKIQPAELGDSAVYLCASSVGQGLEAFFGQGTRLTVV.

Of note for this clone: Distinct nucleotide sequences in the sample also encode this CDR3. The chain uses TRBV2 and TRBJ1-6; D is perhaps TRBD1 (5 bases). This CDR3 is 14 amino acids long. Germline CDR1 and CDR2: SNHLY and FYNNEI. Trimming shortened V by 3 bases and J by 5 bases, and 8 bases separated the two germline ends. This CDR3 is CASSEVGDNSPLHF. The CDR3 DNA reads as TGTGCCAGCAGTGAGGTAGGGGATAATTCACCCCTCCACTTT.

V and J are TRBV7-2 and TRBJ1-5; unclear D gene. The CDR3 has 16 residues. Trimming cost V 1 base and J 1 base, with 11 bases left between them. Germline V gene sequence: CDR1 SGHTA, CDR2 FQGNSA. The CDR3 loop is CASSLEGRTSNQPQHF. The CDR3, as DNA: TGTGCCAGCAGCTTAGAGGGCAGGACGAGCAATCAGCCCCAGCATTTT.

V is TRBV4-1 and J is TRBJ2-1, with D tentatively TRBD2 (5 bases). There are 18 residues in the CDR3. The germline CDR1 and CDR2 sequences are MGHRA and YSYEKL. With 0 bases removed from V and 1 base from J, the gap between germline ends came to 16 bases. CDR3 region: CASSQEVGLGGSYNEQFF. CDR3 nucleotide sequence: TGCGCCAGCAGCCAAGAAGTAGGACTGGGTGGGTCCTACAATGAGCAGTTCTTC.

The chain links TRBV4-2 to TRBJ2-6; D uncertain. The ends were cut back, 3 bases at V and 0 bases at J, with 9 bases in the middle. The CDR3 covers 16 residues. Per the germline V gene, CDR1 is LGHNA and CDR2 is YNFKEQ. The CDR3 nucleotides are TGTGCCAGCAGCCAGGGTGTTAACTCTGGGGCCAACGTCCTGACTTTC. This gives the protein CASSQGVNSGANVLTF.

This sequence joins TRBV5-5 and TRBJ1-6, with D possibly TRBD1 on 5 matching bases. The CDR3 extends over 13 amino acids. Per germline, CDR1 SGHKS and CDR2 YYEKEE (reference sequence). The ends were cut back, 5 bases at V and 7 bases at J, with 10 bases in the middle. Here the CDR3 reads CASSRGQNSPLHF. In DNA form, the CDR3 reads TGTGCCAGCAGTCGAGGACAAAATTCACCCCTCCACTTT.

CDR3 sequence (DNA): TGCGCCAGCAGCCCCCGGACGGGGGGGGAAACCGGGGAGCTGTTTTTT. It specifies CASSPRTGGETGELFF. The chain couples TRBV5-1 to TRBJ2-2; the match to TRBD2 covers 8 bases. V trimming: 4 bases; J trimming: 5 bases; junction bases outside the gene matches: 10. CDR1 and CDR2 (germline): SGHRS, YFSETQ. This CDR3 region has 16 residues.

This clone is a singleton in its sample. The V gene is TRBV5-1, the J gene TRBJ2-5; the match to TRBD1 covers 7 bases. From germline, CDR1 is SGHRS and CDR2 YFSETQ. CDR3 size: 15 residues. J lost 2 bases, V lost 2 bases, and 6 bases had no gene match. In DNA form, the CDR3 reads TGCGCCAGCAGCTTCGGTGGGACAGAACAAGAGACCCAGTACTTC. Amino acids: CASSFGGTEQETQYF.

CDR3 protein: CASDGGGSGSYNEQFF. The CDR3 DNA is TGTGCCAGCGACGGAGGCGGGAGTGGATCCTACAATGAGCAGTTCTTC. V gene TRBV28 combines with J gene TRBJ2-1; 7 nucleotides agree with TRBD2. The V segment lost 8 bases and the J segment 1 base; nucleotides outside the gene matches: 11. CDR3 length equals 16 residues. The germline gives CDR1 MDHEN, CDR2 SYDVKM. The full variable domain, rest sourced from reference TRBV28 and TRBJ2-1, is DVKVTQSSRYLVKRTGEKVFLECVQDMDHENMFWYRQDPGLGLRLIYFSYDVKMKEKGDIPEGYSVSREKKERFSLILESASTNQTSMYLCASDGGGSGSYNEQFFGPGTRLTVL.

The chain employs TRBV13 and TRBJ2-7; possible D gene TRBD1, 6 bases. Germline V lookup: CDR1 PRHDT, CDR2 FYEKMQ (reference sequence). V shed 8 bases and J shed 4 bases, with 18 bases lying between them. This CDR3 comprises 14 residues. In DNA form, the CDR3 reads TGTGCCAGCGGGCTGGGCAGGGGCCGGTACGAGCAGTACTTC. This encodes CASGLGRGRYEQYF.

The chain joins TRBV7-9 to TRBJ2-7, with 7 bases identical to TRBD2. This CDR3 is 16 amino acids long. Germline CDR1 SEHNR, CDR2 FQNEAQ (reference sequence). J lost 2 bases, V lost 8 bases, and 15 bases had no gene match. The CDR3 DNA reads TGTGCCAGCCGTGGGAGAGGGGAGCGGGACCCCTACGAGCAGTACTTC. This gives the protein CASRGRGERDPYEQYF.